The next 3 T cell receptor beta chains were all read from a single sample in a study of Graves' ophthalmopathy and Graves' hyperthyroidism. RNA transcripts yielded amplified TCR beta CDR3 regions. After a first-round RT-PCR with HTBI primers, a second-round multiplex PCR was run. TCRdb re-analysed the multiplex PCR reads in MiXCR, keeping a single row per CDR3 protein. The top ten hold about 5.8% of the sample, which has under 200,000 distinct CDR3 sequences, around two fifths seen once. Sequenced material: peripheral blood. Every receptor here comes from a woman between 35 and 50 years old with Graves' ophthalmopathy.

This clonotype has at least ten counts. The chain carries TRBV19 and TRBJ1-2; D perhaps matches TRBD1 (5 bases). The germline CDR1 and CDR2 sequences are LNHDA and SQIVND (reference sequence). The V end was cut by 9 bases, the J end by 8 bases, with 16 bases between. The CDR3 runs to 12 residues. The CDR3 sequence: CASARTGQGYTF. CDR3 nucleotide sequence: TGTGCCAGCGCACGGACCGGACAAGGCTACACCTTC. Full variable domain (outside the CDR3, taken from reference TRBV19 and TRBJ1-2): DGGITQSPKYLFRKEGQNVTLSCEQNLNHDAMYWYRQDPGQGLRLIYYSQIVNDFQKGDIAEGYSVSREKKESFPLTVTSAQKNPTAFYLCASARTGQGYTFGSGTRLTVV.

This clonotype was seen ten or more times. The chain combines TRBV30 with TRBJ1-1; 10 positions agree with TRBD1. The CDR3 extends over 15 amino acids. The ends lost 0 bases at V and 5 bases at J; junction bases unmatched: 6. Per germline, CDR1 GTSNPN and CDR2 SVGIG (reference sequence). The CDR3 DNA reads TGTGCCTGGAGTGTGGGACAGGGGAGCTTGACTGAAGCTTTCTTT. Protein: CAWSVGQGSLTEAFF.

This clonotype was seen ten or more times. The chain links TRBV3-1 to TRBJ1-1; perhaps TRBD1 as D (5 bases). V lost 0 bases to trimming and J lost 3 bases, with 11 bases between them. This CDR3 contains 15 residues. The germline V gene encodes CDR1 LGHDT and CDR2 YNNKEL (reference sequence). CDR3 in amino acids: CASSQEGEGHTEAFF. CDR3 nucleotide sequence: TGTGCCAGCAGCCAAGAAGGTGAGGGGCACACTGAAGCTTTCTTT.